This record looks at one T cell receptor (beta chain) sequence and its context. The length of the CDR3 is 15 residues. In germline, CDR1 is SNHLY, CDR2 FYNNEI. V lost 3 bases to trimming and J lost 0 bases, with 9 bases between them. The data belong to a study of T cell changes during pregnancy in multiple sclerosis. Libraries were prepared by immunoSEQ multiplex PCR; TCRdb keeps only in-frame clonotypes and omits some of them. The sample contains around 80,000 clones, 90% to 95% of which appear only once. This rearrangement joins TRBV2 to TRBJ2-1; D remains unclear. The TCR comes from a female donor with multiple sclerosis, enrolled in a pregnancy study. The material sequenced was peripheral blood, taken in the second trimester of pregnancy. CDR3 sequence reads: CASSDVSRSYNEQFF. The CDR3, as DNA: TGTGCCAGCAGTGACGTTAGCCGCTCCTACAATGAGCAGTTCTTC.